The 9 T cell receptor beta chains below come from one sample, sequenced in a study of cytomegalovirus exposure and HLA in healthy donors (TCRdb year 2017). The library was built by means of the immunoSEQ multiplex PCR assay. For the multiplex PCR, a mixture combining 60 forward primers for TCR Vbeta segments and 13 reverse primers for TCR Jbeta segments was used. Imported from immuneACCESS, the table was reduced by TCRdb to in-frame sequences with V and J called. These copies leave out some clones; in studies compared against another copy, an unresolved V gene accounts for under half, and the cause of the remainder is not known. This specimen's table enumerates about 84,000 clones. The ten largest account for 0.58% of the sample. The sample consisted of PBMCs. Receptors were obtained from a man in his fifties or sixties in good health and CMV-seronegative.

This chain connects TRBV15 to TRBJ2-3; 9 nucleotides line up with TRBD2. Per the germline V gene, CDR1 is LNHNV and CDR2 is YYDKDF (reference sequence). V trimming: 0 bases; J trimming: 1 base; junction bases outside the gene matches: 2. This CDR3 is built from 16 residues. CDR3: CATSRDKRGGTDTQYF. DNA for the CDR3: TGTGCCACCAGCAGAGATAAGCGGGGGGGCACAGATACGCAGTATTTT.

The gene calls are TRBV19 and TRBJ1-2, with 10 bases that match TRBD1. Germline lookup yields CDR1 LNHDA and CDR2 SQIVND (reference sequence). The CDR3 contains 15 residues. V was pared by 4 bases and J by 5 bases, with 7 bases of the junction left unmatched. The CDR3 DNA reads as TGTGCCAGTAGTACAGGGACAGGGGTCCTTTATGGCTACACCTTC. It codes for CASSTGTGVLYGYTF.

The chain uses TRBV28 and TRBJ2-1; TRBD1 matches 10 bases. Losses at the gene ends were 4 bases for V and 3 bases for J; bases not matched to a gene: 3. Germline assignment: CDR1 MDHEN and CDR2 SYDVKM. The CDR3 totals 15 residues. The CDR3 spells CASSSWTGGYNEQFF. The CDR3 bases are TGTGCCAGCAGTTCCTGGACAGGGGGCTACAATGAGCAGTTCTTC.

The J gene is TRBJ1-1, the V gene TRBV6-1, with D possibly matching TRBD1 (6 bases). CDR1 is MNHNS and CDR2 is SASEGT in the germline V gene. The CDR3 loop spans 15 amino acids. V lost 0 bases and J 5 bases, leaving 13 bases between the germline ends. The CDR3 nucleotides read TGTGCCAGCAGTGAAGCGAAGGGTACAGGGACTGAAGCTTTCTTT. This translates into CASSEAKGTGTEAFF.

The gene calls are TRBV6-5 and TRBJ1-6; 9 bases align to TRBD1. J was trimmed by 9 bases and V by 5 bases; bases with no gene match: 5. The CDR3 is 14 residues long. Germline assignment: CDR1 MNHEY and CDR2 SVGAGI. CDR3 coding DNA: TGTGCCAGCAGTACAGGGGGCGCGGGTTCACCCCTCCACTTT. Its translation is CASSTGGAGSPLHF.

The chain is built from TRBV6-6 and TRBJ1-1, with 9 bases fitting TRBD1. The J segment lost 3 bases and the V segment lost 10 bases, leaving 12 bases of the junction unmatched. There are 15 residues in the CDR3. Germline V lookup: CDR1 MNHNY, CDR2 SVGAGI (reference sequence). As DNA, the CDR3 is TGTGCCATCACACCGGACAGGGGTATTTACACTGAAGCTTTCTTT. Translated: CAITPDRGIYTEAFF.

The CDR3 is CASSPRVSYNSPLHF. CDR3 nucleotide sequence: TGTGCCAGCAGCCCCAGGGTTTCCTATAATTCACCCCTCCACTTT. The chain uses TRBV7-9 and TRBJ1-6; D is possibly TRBD1 (5 bases). In germline, CDR1 is SEHNR, CDR2 FQNEAQ (reference sequence). The V and J ends lost 5 bases and 1 base respectively, with 9 bases between them. The CDR3 spans 15 residues.

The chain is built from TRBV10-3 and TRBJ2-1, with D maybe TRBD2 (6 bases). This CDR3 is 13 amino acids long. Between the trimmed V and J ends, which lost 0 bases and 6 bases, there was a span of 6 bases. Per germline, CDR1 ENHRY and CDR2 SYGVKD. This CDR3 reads CAISESGGNEQFF. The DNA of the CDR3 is TGTGCCATCAGTGAGTCGGGGGGCAATGAGCAGTTCTTC.

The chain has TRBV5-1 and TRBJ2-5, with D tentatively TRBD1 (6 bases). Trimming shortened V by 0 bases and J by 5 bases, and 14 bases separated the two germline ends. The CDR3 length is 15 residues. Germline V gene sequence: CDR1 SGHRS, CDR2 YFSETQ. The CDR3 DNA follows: TGCGCCAGCAGCTTGGCATTTGGGGGCGACGAGACCCAGTACTTC. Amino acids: CASSLAFGGDETQYF.